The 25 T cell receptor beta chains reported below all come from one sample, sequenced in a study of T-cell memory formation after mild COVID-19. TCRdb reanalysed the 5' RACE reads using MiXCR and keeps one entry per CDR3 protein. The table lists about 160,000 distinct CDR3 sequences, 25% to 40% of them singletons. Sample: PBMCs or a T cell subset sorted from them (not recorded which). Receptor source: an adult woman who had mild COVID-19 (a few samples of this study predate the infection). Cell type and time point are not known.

The CDR3 region has the DNA TGTGCCAGCAGCTCGAGCGGGGGGCTCTCCTACAATGAGCAGTTCTTC. Translated: CASSSSGGLSYNEQFF. The chain combines TRBV5-4 with TRBJ2-1; 9 positions match TRBD2. Germline values: CDR1 SGHNT, CDR2 YYREEE (reference sequence). The CDR3 runs 16 residues. Trimming took 3 bases from V and 0 from J; bases not matched to a gene: 4. Using reference TRBV5-4 and TRBJ2-1 for the parts outside the CDR3, the full variable domain is ETGVTQSPTHLIKTRGQQVTLRCSSQSGHNTVSWYQQALGQGPQFIFQYYREEENGRGNFPPRFSGLQFPNYSSELNVNALELDDSALYLCASSSSGGLSYNEQFFGPGTRLTVL.

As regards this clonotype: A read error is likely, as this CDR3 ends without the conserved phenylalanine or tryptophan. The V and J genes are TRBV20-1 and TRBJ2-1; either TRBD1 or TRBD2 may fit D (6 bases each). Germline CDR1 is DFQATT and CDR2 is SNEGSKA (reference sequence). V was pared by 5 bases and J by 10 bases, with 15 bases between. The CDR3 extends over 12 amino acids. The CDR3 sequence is CSAPPPGAEQFV. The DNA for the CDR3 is TGCAGTGCTCCCCCGCCGGGGGCCGAGCAGTTCGTC.

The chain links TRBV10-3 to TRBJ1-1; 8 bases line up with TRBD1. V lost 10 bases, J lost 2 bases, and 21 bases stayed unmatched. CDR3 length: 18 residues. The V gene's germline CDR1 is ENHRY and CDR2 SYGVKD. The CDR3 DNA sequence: TGTGCCAGCATGCCTTTCCACTTTGGACAGGGAAGAAACACTGAAGCTTTCTTT. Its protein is CASMPFHFGQGRNTEAFF.

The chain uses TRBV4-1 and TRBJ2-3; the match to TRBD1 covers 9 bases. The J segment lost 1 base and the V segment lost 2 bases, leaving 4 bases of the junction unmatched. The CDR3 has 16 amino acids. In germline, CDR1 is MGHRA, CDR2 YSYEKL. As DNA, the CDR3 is TGCGCCAGCAGCCAAAACCGGGACAGGGGCACAGATACGCAGTATTTT. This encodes CASSQNRDRGTDTQYF.

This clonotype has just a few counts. CDR3: CASSYRVPTTF. As DNA, the CDR3 is TGTGCCAGCAGCTACAGGGTACCGACCACCTTC. The chain carries TRBV7-3 and TRBJ1-2; D is perhaps TRBD1 (6 bases). V lost 4 bases to trimming and J lost 13 bases, with 13 bases between them. The CDR3 spans 11 residues. Per the germline V gene, CDR1 is SGHTA and CDR2 is FQGTGA.

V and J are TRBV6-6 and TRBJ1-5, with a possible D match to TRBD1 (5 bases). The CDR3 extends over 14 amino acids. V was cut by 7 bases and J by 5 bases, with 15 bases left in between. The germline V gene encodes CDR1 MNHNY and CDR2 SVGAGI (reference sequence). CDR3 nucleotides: TGTGCCAGCACTTCCCGGGACGGACATCAGCCCCAGCATTTT. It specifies CASTSRDGHQPQHF.

CDR3 amino acids: CASSLRTGLPEAFF. The CDR3 DNA reads TGTGCCAGCAGCTTACGGACAGGACTCCCTGAAGCTTTCTTT. The chain combines TRBV7-8 with TRBJ1-1; the match to TRBD1 covers 7 bases. The CDR3 has 14 residues. J gave up 6 bases and V 2 bases, and 6 bases lay outside the gene matches. Germline-derived CDR1 and CDR2 are SGHVS and FQNEAQ.

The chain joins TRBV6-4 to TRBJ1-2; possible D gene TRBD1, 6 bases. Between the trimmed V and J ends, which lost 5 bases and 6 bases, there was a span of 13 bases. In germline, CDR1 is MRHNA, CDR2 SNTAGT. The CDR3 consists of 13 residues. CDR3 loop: CASSLTGTNGYTF. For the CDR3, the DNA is TGTGCCAGCAGTTTAACCGGGACAAATGGCTACACCTTC.

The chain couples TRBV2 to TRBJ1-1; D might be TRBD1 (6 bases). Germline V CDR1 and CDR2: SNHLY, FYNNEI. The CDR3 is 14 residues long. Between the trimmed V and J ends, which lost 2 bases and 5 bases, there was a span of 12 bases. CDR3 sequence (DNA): TGTGCCAGCAGTGAACGGGGGGCGCGTACTGAAGCTTTCTTT. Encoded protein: CASSERGARTEAFF.

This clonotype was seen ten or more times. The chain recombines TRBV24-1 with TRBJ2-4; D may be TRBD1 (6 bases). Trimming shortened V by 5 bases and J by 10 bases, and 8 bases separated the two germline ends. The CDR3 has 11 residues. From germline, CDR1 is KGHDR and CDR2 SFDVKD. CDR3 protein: CATSVGQIQYF. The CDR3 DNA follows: TGTGCCACCAGTGTTGGACAGATTCAGTACTTC.

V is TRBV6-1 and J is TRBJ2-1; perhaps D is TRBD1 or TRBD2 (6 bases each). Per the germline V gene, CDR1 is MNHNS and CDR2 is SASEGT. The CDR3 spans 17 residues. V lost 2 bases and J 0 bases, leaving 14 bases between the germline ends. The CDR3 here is CASSEKGGHLSYNEQFF. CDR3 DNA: TGTGCCAGCAGTGAAAAGGGGGGCCATCTCTCCTACAATGAGCAGTTCTTC.

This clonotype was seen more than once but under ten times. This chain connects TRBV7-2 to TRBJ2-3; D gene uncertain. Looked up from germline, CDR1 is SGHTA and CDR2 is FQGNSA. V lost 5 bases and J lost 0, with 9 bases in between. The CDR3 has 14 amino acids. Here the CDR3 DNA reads TGTGCCAGCAGCGCTGGCATAAGCACAGATACGCAGTATTTT. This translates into CASSAGISTDTQYF.

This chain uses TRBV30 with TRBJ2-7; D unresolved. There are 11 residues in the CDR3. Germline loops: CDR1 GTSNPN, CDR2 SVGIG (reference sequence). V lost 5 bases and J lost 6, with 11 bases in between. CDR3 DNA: TGTGCCTGGGGTTCTCTGGGCGAGCAGTACTTC. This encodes CAWGSLGEQYF.

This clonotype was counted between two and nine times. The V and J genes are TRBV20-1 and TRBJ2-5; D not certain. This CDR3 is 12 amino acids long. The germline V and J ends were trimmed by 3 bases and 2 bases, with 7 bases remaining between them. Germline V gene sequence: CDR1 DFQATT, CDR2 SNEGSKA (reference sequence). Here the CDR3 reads CSARAFQETQYF. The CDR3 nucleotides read TGCAGTGCTAGGGCCTTTCAAGAGACCCAGTACTTC.

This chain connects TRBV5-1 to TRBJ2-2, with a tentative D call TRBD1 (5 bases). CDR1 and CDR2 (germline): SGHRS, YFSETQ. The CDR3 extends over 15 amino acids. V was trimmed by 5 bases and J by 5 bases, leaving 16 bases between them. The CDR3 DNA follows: TGCGCCAGCAGGTCTTCCAGGGCGGAGACCGGGGAGCTGTTTTTT. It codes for CASRSSRAETGELFF.

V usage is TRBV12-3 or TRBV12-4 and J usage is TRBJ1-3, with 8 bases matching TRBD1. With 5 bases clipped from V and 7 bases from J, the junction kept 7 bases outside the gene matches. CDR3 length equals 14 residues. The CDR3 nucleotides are TGTGCCAGCAGTCGGCGGACAGGGTCGAACACCATATATTTT. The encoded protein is CASSRRTGSNTIYF.

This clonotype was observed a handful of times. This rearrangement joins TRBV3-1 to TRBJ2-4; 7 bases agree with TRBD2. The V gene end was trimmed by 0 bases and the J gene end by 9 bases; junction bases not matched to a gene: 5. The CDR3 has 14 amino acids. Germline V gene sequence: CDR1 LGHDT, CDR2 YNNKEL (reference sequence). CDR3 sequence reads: CASSQDSGMIIQYF. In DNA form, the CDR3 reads TGTGCCAGCAGCCAAGACAGCGGGATGATCATTCAGTACTTC.

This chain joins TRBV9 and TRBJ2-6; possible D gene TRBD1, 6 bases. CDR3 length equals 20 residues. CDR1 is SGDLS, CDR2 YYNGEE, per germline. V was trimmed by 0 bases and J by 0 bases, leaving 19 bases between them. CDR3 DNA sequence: TGTGCCAGCAGCGTAGCTGTCAGGGGTAGAGAGGTCTCTGGGGCCAACGTCCTGACTTTC. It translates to CASSVAVRGREVSGANVLTF.

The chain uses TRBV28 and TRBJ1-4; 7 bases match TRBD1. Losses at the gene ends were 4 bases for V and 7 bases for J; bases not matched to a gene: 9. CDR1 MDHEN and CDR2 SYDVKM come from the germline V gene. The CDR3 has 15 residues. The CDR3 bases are TGTGCCAGCAGTTCCCAGGGGGGATGGAGTGAAAAACTGTTTTTT. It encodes CASSSQGGWSEKLFF.

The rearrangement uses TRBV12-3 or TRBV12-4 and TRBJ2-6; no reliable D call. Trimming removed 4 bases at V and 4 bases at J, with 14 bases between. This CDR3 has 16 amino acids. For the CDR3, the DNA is TGTGCCAGCAGTTCCGAGTCCGGTACCGGGGCCAACGTCCTGACTTTC. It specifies CASSSESGTGANVLTF.

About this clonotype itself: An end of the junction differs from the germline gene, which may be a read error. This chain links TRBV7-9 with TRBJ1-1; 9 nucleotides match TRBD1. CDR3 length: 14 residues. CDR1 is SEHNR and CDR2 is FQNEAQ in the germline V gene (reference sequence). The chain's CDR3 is CASSLGQGTTEAFF. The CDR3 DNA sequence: TGCGCCAGCAGCTTAGGACAGGGGACGACTGAAGCTTTCTTT. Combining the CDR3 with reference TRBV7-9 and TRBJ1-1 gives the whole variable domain DTGVSQNPRHKITKRGQNVTFRCDPISEHNRLYWYRQTLGQGPEFLTYFQNEAQLEKSRLLSDRFSAERPKGSFSTLEIQRTEQGDSAMYLCASSLGQGTTEAFFGQGTRLTVV.

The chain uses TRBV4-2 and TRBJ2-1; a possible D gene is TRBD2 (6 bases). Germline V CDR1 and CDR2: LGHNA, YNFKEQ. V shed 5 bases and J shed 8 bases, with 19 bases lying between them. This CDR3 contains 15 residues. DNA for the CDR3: TGTGCCAGCAGCGCCCGGGCGGGGAAGGCCGATGAGCAGTTCTTC. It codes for CASSARAGKADEQFF.

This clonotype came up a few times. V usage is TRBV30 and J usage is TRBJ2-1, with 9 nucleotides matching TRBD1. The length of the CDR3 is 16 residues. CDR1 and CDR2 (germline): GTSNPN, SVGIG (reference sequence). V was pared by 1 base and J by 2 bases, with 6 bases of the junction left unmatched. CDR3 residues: CAWSAPGQGTYNEQFF. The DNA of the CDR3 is TGTGCCTGGAGTGCGCCGGGACAGGGAACCTACAATGAGCAGTTCTTC.

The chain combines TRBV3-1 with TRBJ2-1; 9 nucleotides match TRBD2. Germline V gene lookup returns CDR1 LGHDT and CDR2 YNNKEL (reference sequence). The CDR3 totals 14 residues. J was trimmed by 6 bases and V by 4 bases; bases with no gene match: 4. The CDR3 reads CASSRRGGGNEQFF. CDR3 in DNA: TGTGCCAGCAGCCGGCGGGGGGGCGGCAATGAGCAGTTCTTC.

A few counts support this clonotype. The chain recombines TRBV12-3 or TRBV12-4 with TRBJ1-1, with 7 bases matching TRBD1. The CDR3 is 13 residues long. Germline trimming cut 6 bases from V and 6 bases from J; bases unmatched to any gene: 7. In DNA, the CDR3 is TGTGCCAGCAGGGTGACAGGGACTGCTGAAGCTTTCTTT. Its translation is CASRVTGTAEAFF.